The TCR beta chain described here comes from a study of vaccination effects on CD4 cells after COVID-19. Background on the study: The second dose preceded post-vaccine samples by a median of 72 days. Wells containing approximately 2 million PBMC each were cultured with about 9.4 IU/ml IL-2 and about 9.7 ug/ml peptides.

Culture lasted over 9 days before CD4+ T cell isolation. Each participant was given two doses of one vaccine (BNT162b2 or mRNA-1273). Recipients of the vaccine had no prior SARS-CoV-2 infection and negative nucleocapsid antibodies. This clone was picked up one time. The antigen is undetermined. TCRdb keeps only in-frame clones here, not all; method: immunoSEQ multiplex PCR. The sample has 66,000 or so clones, 70% to 85% seen once; the top ten hold 2% to 2.5%. Findings and caveats of the study: Clones from infection and from vaccination both contracted markedly late after vaccination.

The germline V and J ends were trimmed by 6 bases and 8 bases, with 13 bases remaining between them. The CDR3 loop spans 12 amino acids. Per the germline V gene, CDR1 is SQVTM and CDR2 is ANQGSEA. This specimen consisted of CD4+ T cells from PBMCs cultured without peptide, obtained after COVID-19 vaccination. The J gene is TRBJ1-4, the V gene TRBV29-1; D might be TRBD1 (6 bases). The clonotype originates from a human donor who received a COVID-19 vaccine. The CDR3 loop reads CSVLGAEEKLFF. The CDR3 coding sequence is TGCAGCGTGTTGGGGGCAGAGGAAAAACTGTTTTTT.